This TCR beta chain was observed in a study of cytomegalovirus exposure and HLA in healthy donors. Points from the study as a whole: A few chains tied to CMV proved CMV antigen-specific in vitro. Presence/absence analyses treated sequencing depth as roughly uniform across donors. Earlier analysis looked at TCR beta V segments, and most were productive about 90% or about 30% of the time.

A multiplex PCR was run with 60 Vbeta primers and 13 Jbeta primers. Study processing details: A later analysis tallied roughly 77 million unique TCR beta chains, around 10 million of them shared. The method was immunoSEQ multiplex PCR; TCRdb's version includes in-frame clones alone and lacks a portion of them. V, J and clone size are taken as reported in that table, and D and trimming were inferred from the DNA itself. The table shows around 160,000 clones, with roughly 79% occurring only once. Comments on this clone: What it binds is not known.

Germline trimming cut 5 bases from V and 3 bases from J; bases unmatched to any gene: 6. The CDR3 is made up of 14 amino acids. Looked up from germline, CDR1 is SGHTA and CDR2 is FQGNSA. The sequence was obtained from a woman aged 40-49 years in good health and CMV-seropositive. Sample: PBMCs. The chain recombines TRBV7-2 with TRBJ2-7, with 8 bases fitting TRBD1. For the CDR3, the DNA is TGTGCCAGCAGCCTCGGACAGGGAAACTACGAGCAGTACTTC. Its protein is CASSLGQGNYEQYF.